The 32 T cell receptor beta chains presented below share a single source sample, sequenced in a study of T cells after yellow fever vaccination. Via MiXCR, TCRdb re-called the 5' RACE reads, giving one row per CDR3 protein. The profile shows under 550,000 distinct CDR3 sequences, 20% to 25% of them singletons. The sequenced sample was PBMCs, obtained about 20 days after the first yellow fever vaccination. The receptors were sampled from a young man who received the YFV17D yellow fever vaccine.

This clonotype was counted at least ten times. The V call is TRBV20-1, the J call TRBJ1-1, with a possible D match to TRBD1 (5 bases). V was shortened by 6 bases and J by 0 bases, with 11 bases between the two germline ends. Germline V CDR1 and CDR2: DFQATT, SNEGSKA (reference sequence). The CDR3 is 13 residues long. Here the CDR3 reads CSARDVMNTEAFF. DNA for the CDR3: TGCAGTGCAAGGGACGTAATGAACACTGAAGCTTTCTTT.

This clonotype has just a few counts. This chain's CDR3 is CASKVGGLAKNIQYF. CDR3 nucleotides: TGCGCCAGCAAGGTGGGGGGATTAGCCAAAAACATTCAGTACTTC. The genes are TRBV5-1 and TRBJ2-4, with a possible D match to TRBD2 (6 bases). This CDR3 has 15 residues. Germline loops: CDR1 SGHRS, CDR2 YFSETQ. V was shortened by 6 bases and J by 0 bases, with 13 bases between the two germline ends. Complete variable domain (other parts from reference TRBV5-1 and TRBJ2-4): KAGVTQTPRYLIKTRGQQVTLSCSPISGHRSVSWYQQTPGQGLQFLFEYFSETQRNKGNFPGRFSGRQFSNSRSEMNVSTLELGDSALYLCASKVGGLAKNIQYFGAGTRLSVL.

The rearrangement links TRBV18 to TRBJ1-2, with 7 bases lining up with TRBD1. The junction had 13 bases not matched to a gene; V was cut back by 5 bases and J by 7 bases. This CDR3 is 15 amino acids long. In germline, CDR1 is KGHSH, CDR2 LQKENI. The CDR3 bases are TGTGCCAGCTCAGTACGGGACAGCGCCCAGAGTGGCTACACCTTC. It codes for CASSVRDSAQSGYTF.

There are a few counts of this clonotype. The genes are TRBV6-1 and TRBJ1-6; 10 nucleotides match TRBD1. This CDR3 has 16 amino acids. The ends lost 4 bases at V and 5 bases at J; junction bases unmatched: 5. CDR1 MNHNS and CDR2 SASEGT come from the germline V gene. CDR3 bases: TGTGCCAGCAGTGTGACAGGGGGCGCAGATAATTCACCCCTCCACTTT. Protein product: CASSVTGGADNSPLHF.

The chain carries TRBV2 and TRBJ2-5, with 12 bases matching TRBD2. Per the germline V gene, CDR1 is SNHLY and CDR2 is FYNNEI. This CDR3 has 16 residues. After removal of 2 bases from V and 5 bases from J, the junction contained 6 bases not matched to a gene. This CDR3 reads CASSETLAGGFETQYF. CDR3 nucleotides: TGTGCCAGCAGTGAAACGCTAGCGGGGGGGTTTGAGACCCAGTACTTC.

The CDR3 DNA sequence: TGTGCCACCAGCAGAGAGGGCAGGGAGCAGTTCTTC. It is translated as CATSREGREQFF. The chain joins TRBV15 to TRBJ2-1; D ambiguous. The CDR3 loop spans 12 amino acids. Trimming shortened V by 0 bases and J by 10 bases, and 7 bases separated the two germline ends. Germline lookup yields CDR1 LNHNV and CDR2 YYDKDF (reference sequence).

This clonotype was recorded a few times. The chain joins TRBV20-1 to TRBJ2-3; 13 bases fit TRBD2. Per germline, CDR1 DFQATT and CDR2 SNEGSKA (reference sequence). With V trimmed by 6 bases and J by 2 bases, 5 bases remained unmatched. This CDR3 is 15 amino acids long. CDR3 sequence: CSASTSGGFTDTQYF. CDR3 nucleotides: TGCAGTGCGTCGACTAGCGGGGGGTTCACAGATACGCAGTATTTT.

This clonotype was observed a few times. The chain recombines TRBV5-1 with TRBJ2-2; D remains ambiguous. CDR1 is SGHRS, CDR2 YFSETQ, per germline. Trimming stripped 2 bases from V and 6 bases from J, with 11 bases between. The CDR3 covers 14 residues. The CDR3 nucleotides are TGCGCCAGCAGCTTTCTAGAGTTCGCCGGGGAGCTGTTTTTT. It yields the protein CASSFLEFAGELFF.

A note on this clonotype: The junction does not match germline at one end; this may be a read error. V usage is TRBV5-4 and J usage is TRBJ1-3; TRBD1 agrees at 7 bases. Per germline, CDR1 SGHNT and CDR2 YYREEE (reference sequence). This CDR3 region has 15 residues. CDR3 nucleotide sequence: TGTGCCAGCAGCCGGGACAGCCTCTCTGGAAACACCAAATATTTT. This encodes CASSRDSLSGNTKYF.

This chain links TRBV7-2 with TRBJ2-5, with D possibly TRBD1 on 6 matching bases. The length of the CDR3 is 14 residues. Germline CDR1 reads SGHTA; CDR2 reads FQGNSA. Trimming shortened V by 1 base and J by 5 bases, and 11 bases separated the two germline ends. CDR3 amino acids: CASSLDGRGETQYF. Here the CDR3 DNA reads TGTGCCAGCAGCTTAGACGGCAGGGGTGAGACCCAGTACTTC. Based on the CDR3 plus reference TRBV7-2 and TRBJ2-5, the full variable domain is GAGVSQSPSNKVTEKGKDVELRCDPISGHTALYWYRQSLGQGLEFLIYFQGNSAPDKSGLPSDRFSAERTGGSVSTLTIQRTQQEDSAVYLCASSLDGRGETQYFGPGTRLLVL.

This clonotype came up a few times. The chain couples TRBV5-1 to TRBJ2-5; TRBD1 agrees at 7 bases. Germline CDR1 reads SGHRS; CDR2 reads YFSETQ. The CDR3 length is 14 residues. V shed 6 bases and J 4 bases; nucleotides not matched to a gene: 9. The CDR3, as DNA: TGCGCCAGCACACCGAACAGGGGTCGAGAGACCCAGTACTTC. This translates into CASTPNRGRETQYF.

V is TRBV5-1 and J is TRBJ2-2; D not resolved. CDR3 length: 12 residues. Germline V gene sequence: CDR1 SGHRS, CDR2 YFSETQ. Trimming removed 5 bases at V and 6 bases at J, with 8 bases between. The CDR3 region has the DNA TGCGCCAGCAGATCGATACCCGGGGAGCTGTTTTTT. Protein sequence: CASRSIPGELFF. Based on the CDR3 plus reference TRBV5-1 and TRBJ2-2, the full variable domain is KAGVTQTPRYLIKTRGQQVTLSCSPISGHRSVSWYQQTPGQGLQFLFEYFSETQRNKGNFPGRFSGRQFSNSRSEMNVSTLELGDSALYLCASRSIPGELFFGEGSRLTVL.

J is TRBJ1-5 and V is TRBV10-3; D not certain. Germline values: CDR1 ENHRY, CDR2 SYGVKD. The CDR3 is 13 amino acids. V lost 3 bases, J lost 3 bases, and 6 bases lay in between. CDR3 sequence (DNA): TGTGCCATCAGTGACGGTACCAATCAGCCCCAGCATTTT. This sequence encodes CAISDGTNQPQHF.

The chain is built from TRBV7-3 and TRBJ2-3; D is perhaps TRBD2 (5 bases). The CDR3 runs 14 residues. Germline CDR1 SGHTA, CDR2 FQGTGA. The V end was cut by 1 base, the J end by 5 bases, with 10 bases between. The CDR3 sequence is CASSLSGRGDTQYF. The CDR3 coding sequence is TGTGCCAGCAGCTTAAGCGGGCGTGGAGATACGCAGTATTTT. Full variable domain (remainder filled in from reference TRBV7-3 and TRBJ2-3): GAGVSQTPSNKVTEKGKYVELRCDPISGHTALYWYRQSLGQGPEFLIYFQGTGAADDSGLPNDRFFAVRPEGSVSTLKIQRTERGDSAVYLCASSLSGRGDTQYFGPGTRLTVL.

The rearrangement joins TRBV12-3 or TRBV12-4 to TRBJ1-6, with 9 bases fitting TRBD1. This CDR3 is built from 14 residues. J was trimmed by 7 bases and V by 6 bases; bases with no gene match: 4. CDR3: CASRRQGGNSPLHF. The CDR3 DNA follows: TGTGCCAGCAGGAGACAGGGGGGGAATTCACCCCTCCACTTT.

The chain combines TRBV29-1 with TRBJ1-2, with a possible D match to TRBD1 (5 bases). V lost 1 base and J 8 bases, leaving 14 bases between the germline ends. Germline CDR1 reads SQVTM; CDR2 reads ANQGSEA. The CDR3 extends over 13 amino acids. The CDR3 nucleotides read TGCAGCGTTGAAGGCCAGGGTTGGATAGGCTACACCTTC. Its protein is CSVEGQGWIGYTF. Complete variable domain (other parts from reference TRBV29-1 and TRBJ1-2): SAVISQKPSRDICQRGTSLTIQCQVDSQVTMMFWYRQQPGQSLTLIATANQGSEATYESGFVIDKFPISRPNLTFSTLTVSNMSPEDSSIYLCSVEGQGWIGYTFGSGTRLTVV.

This sequence joins TRBV28 and TRBJ1-5; 9 bases line up with TRBD1. V gave up 5 bases and J gave up 7 bases; unmatched junction bases: 9. Germline V gene lookup returns CDR1 MDHEN and CDR2 SYDVKM. CDR3 length: 15 residues. The CDR3 bases are TGTGCCAGCAGTGTTTCTGGACAGGGGTTACAGCCCCAGCATTTT. Protein product: CASSVSGQGLQPQHF.

V is TRBV2 and J is TRBJ2-1; D perhaps matches TRBD1 (6 bases). The CDR3 covers 16 residues. The germline CDR1 and CDR2 sequences are SNHLY and FYNNEI. V was clipped by 7 bases and J by 0 bases, with 16 bases between them. CDR3: CASNPVGARSYNEQFF. In DNA, the CDR3 is TGTGCCAGCAACCCCGTGGGGGCCCGCTCCTACAATGAGCAGTTCTTC.

The chain is built from TRBV7-9 and TRBJ1-2, with D unresolved. The germline V gene encodes CDR1 SEHNR and CDR2 FQNEAQ (reference sequence). The ends were cut back, 4 bases at V and 3 bases at J, with 15 bases in the middle. This CDR3 has 15 amino acids. CDR3 in amino acids: CASSSLHGWDYGYTF. The CDR3 DNA is TGTGCCAGCAGCTCACTCCATGGATGGGACTATGGCTACACCTTC.

This clonotype appeared many times. The chain combines TRBV19 with TRBJ2-7; D unclear. Trimming shortened V by 4 bases and J by 1 base, and 5 bases separated the two germline ends. This CDR3 contains 12 residues. Germline CDR1 LNHDA, CDR2 SQIVND (reference sequence). The CDR3 DNA is TGTGCCAGTAGTACAGGATCCTACGAGCAGTACTTC. Its translation: CASSTGSYEQYF.

This clonotype has only a few counts. This chain uses TRBV27 with TRBJ2-2, with 7 positions matching TRBD2. The CDR3 is 16 amino acids. The germline CDR1 and CDR2 sequences are MNHEY and SMNVEV (reference sequence). Trimming at V came to 1 base and at J to 1 base, leaving 3 bases not matched to a gene. CDR3 amino acids: CASSLLRGRNTGELFF. DNA for the CDR3: TGTGCCAGCAGTTTATTGCGGGGGAGGAACACCGGGGAGCTGTTTTTT.

The sample holds a few counts of this clonotype. The V gene is TRBV28, the J gene TRBJ2-1, with a weak D call TRBD1 (5 bases). V was shortened by 8 bases and J by 9 bases, with 17 bases between the two germline ends. The CDR3 length is 13 residues. CDR1 and CDR2 (germline): MDHEN, SYDVKM. This CDR3 is CASRAGLVSEQFF. The DNA of the CDR3 is TGTGCCAGCCGGGCAGGGTTAGTGAGTGAGCAGTTCTTC.

The genes are TRBV9 and TRBJ2-3, with TRBD1 matching 7 bases. Per the germline V gene, CDR1 is SGDLS and CDR2 is YYNGEE. The trim removed 4 bases at V and 7 bases at J, leaving 9 bases unmatched. This CDR3 spans 14 amino acids. The CDR3 reads CASSPGQTGHTQYF. Written as DNA, the CDR3 is TGTGCCAGCAGCCCCGGTCAGACAGGGCATACGCAGTATTTT.

The chain carries TRBV7-2 and TRBJ2-7; 7 bases fit TRBD1. V shed 6 bases, J shed 7 bases, and the junction held 12 bases outside the gene matches. The CDR3 covers 14 residues. Per germline, CDR1 SGHTA and CDR2 FQGNSA. The CDR3: CASRGGRTGDEQYF. For the CDR3, the DNA is TGTGCCAGCAGAGGCGGAAGGACAGGAGATGAGCAGTACTTC.

The V call is TRBV18, the J call TRBJ1-2, with D unresolved. There are 13 residues in the CDR3. V was shortened by 5 bases and J by 1 base, with 8 bases between the two germline ends. The germline CDR1 and CDR2 sequences are KGHSH and LQKENI. In DNA form, the CDR3 reads TGTGCCAGCTCAATAGAGGATAACTATGGCTACACCTTC. This gives the protein CASSIEDNYGYTF.

This clonotype was seen more than once but under ten times. This sequence joins TRBV4-1 and TRBJ2-1; D not resolved. The CDR3 spans 14 residues. The germline V gene encodes CDR1 MGHRA and CDR2 YSYEKL. V was cut by 1 base and J by 9 bases, with 13 bases left in between. The CDR3 nucleotides are TGCGCCAGCAGCCAAGTAAATTCGGTGATTGAGCAGTTCTTC. Translated, it gives CASSQVNSVIEQFF.

The chain carries TRBV9 and TRBJ1-2; D is unresolved. The CDR3 totals 13 residues. Germline values: CDR1 SGDLS, CDR2 YYNGEE. V lost 0 bases and J 8 bases, leaving 11 bases between the germline ends. In DNA, the CDR3 is TGTGCCAGCAGCGTAGGAGGAGCCCCGGGCTACACCTTC. Translated, it gives CASSVGGAPGYTF.

This clonotype has a handful of counts. The chain combines TRBV2 with TRBJ2-2; 11 nucleotides line up with TRBD2. The length of the CDR3 is 16 residues. Germline V gene lookup returns CDR1 SNHLY and CDR2 FYNNEI. Trimming removed 5 bases from V and 1 base from J; junction bases left unmatched: 3. The CDR3, as DNA: TGTGCCAGCAGTCTGCTAGCGGGGGGGAACACCGGGGAGCTGTTTTTT. Protein sequence: CASSLLAGGNTGELFF.

The V and J genes are TRBV2 and TRBJ1-4; TRBD1 matches 10 bases. V lost 7 bases, J lost 4 bases, and 9 bases stayed unmatched. The germline CDR1 and CDR2 sequences are SNHLY and FYNNEI. This CDR3 comprises 16 residues. For the CDR3, the DNA is TGTGCCAGCACCGGGGGGACAGGGGCCCATAATGAAAAACTGTTTTTT. This gives the protein CASTGGTGAHNEKLFF.

V and J are TRBV9 and TRBJ2-1; unclear D gene. The CDR3 runs 14 residues. Trimming stripped 4 bases from V and 0 bases from J, with 8 bases between. CDR1 SGDLS and CDR2 YYNGEE come from the germline V gene. CDR3 bases: TGTGCCAGCAGCTCAGGAAGCTCCTACAATGAGCAGTTCTTC. Translating gives CASSSGSSYNEQFF.

The chain combines TRBV5-1 with TRBJ2-5, with a possible D match to TRBD2 (6 bases). This CDR3 is built from 15 residues. CDR1 SGHRS and CDR2 YFSETQ come from the germline V gene. V lost 4 bases, J lost 5 bases, and 18 bases lay in between. The DNA of the CDR3 is TGCGCCAGCAGCCCCGGGACTTCCTCCGTGGAGACCCAGTACTTC. It specifies CASSPGTSSVETQYF. The entire variable domain, with the rest obtained from reference TRBV5-1 and TRBJ2-5, is as follows: KAGVTQTPRYLIKTRGQQVTLSCSPISGHRSVSWYQQTPGQGLQFLFEYFSETQRNKGNFPGRFSGRQFSNSRSEMNVSTLELGDSALYLCASSPGTSSVETQYFGPGTRLLVL.

A few counts support this clonotype. The V gene is TRBV4-3, the J gene TRBJ2-5; 11 nucleotides match TRBD2. The V segment lost 0 bases and the J segment 5 bases; nucleotides outside the gene matches: 11. Germline CDR1 and CDR2: LGHNA and YSLEER. This CDR3 is 18 amino acids long. The CDR3, as DNA: TGCGCCAGCAGCCAAGAACTAGCGGGGGACCCCCAGTCGGAGACCCAGTACTTC. Encoded protein: CASSQELAGDPQSETQYF.